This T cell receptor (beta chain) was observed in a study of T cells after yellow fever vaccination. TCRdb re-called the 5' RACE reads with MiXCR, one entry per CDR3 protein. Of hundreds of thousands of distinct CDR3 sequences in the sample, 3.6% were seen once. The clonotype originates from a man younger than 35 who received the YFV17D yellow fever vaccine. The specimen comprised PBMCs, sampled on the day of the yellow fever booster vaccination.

The CDR3 is CASSPPHGLRVSGNTIYF. The CDR3, as DNA: TGTGCCAGCAGCCCACCCCACGGACTCCGGGTCTCTGGAAACACCATATATTTT. This sequence joins TRBV7-9 and TRBJ1-3; no reliable D call. This CDR3 is 18 amino acids long. Per the germline V gene, CDR1 is SEHNR and CDR2 is FQNEAQ (reference sequence). V was shortened by 5 bases and J by 0 bases, with 20 bases between the two germline ends.